Listed here is a single TCR beta chain. As yet, its antigen is unknown. Trimming took 4 bases from V and 2 from J; bases not matched to a gene: 3. This CDR3 is built from 14 residues. Looked up from germline, CDR1 is MGHDK and CDR2 is SYGVNS. Study outcomes and limitations: The larger cohort examined one V-J beta rearrangement, not whole repertoires. Tumor memory CD4+ T cell TCR gene usage clustered with blood and lymph node memory CD4+ cells and lymph node naive CD4+ cells. Greatest tumor Treg TCR overlap was with tumor naive CD4+ cells.

Constant-region reverse primers amplified full-length variable regions, followed by semi-nested Nested Universal Primer A PCR. TCRdb itself ran the 5' RACE reads through MiXCR, one entry per CDR3 protein. The data hold just under 65,000 distinct CDR3 sequences, with about 20% observed a single time. Sequencing input: memory CD4+ T cells sorted from a lymph node. Subset: memory CD4+ T cells, CD4+CD45RO+CD25-. The chain carries TRBV25-1 and TRBJ2-7, with 9 bases lining up with TRBD2. This TCR came from a female donor with breast cancer. The CDR3 sequence: CASSAGTSTYEQYF. In nucleotides, the CDR3 is TGTGCCAGCAGTGCGGGGACTAGCACCTACGAGCAGTACTTC.